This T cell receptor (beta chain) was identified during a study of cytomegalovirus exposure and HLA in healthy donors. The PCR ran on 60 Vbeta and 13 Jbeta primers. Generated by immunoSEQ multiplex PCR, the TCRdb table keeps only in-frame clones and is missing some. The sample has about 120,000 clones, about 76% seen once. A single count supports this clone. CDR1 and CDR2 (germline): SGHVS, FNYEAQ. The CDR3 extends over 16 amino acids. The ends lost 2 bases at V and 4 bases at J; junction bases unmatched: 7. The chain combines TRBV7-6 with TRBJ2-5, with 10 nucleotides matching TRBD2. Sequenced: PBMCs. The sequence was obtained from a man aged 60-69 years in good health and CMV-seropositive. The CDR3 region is CASSLRILAGVETQYF. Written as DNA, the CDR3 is TGTGCCAGCAGCTTAAGGATTCTAGCGGGGGTAGAGACCCAGTACTTC. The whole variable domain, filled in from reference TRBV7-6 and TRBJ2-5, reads GAGVSQSPRYKVTKRGQDVALRCDPISGHVSLYWYRQALGQGPEFLTYFNYEAQQDKSGLPNDRFSAERPEGSISTLTIQRTEQRDSAMYRCASSLRILAGVETQYFGPGTRLLVL.